This T cell receptor beta chain is from a study of immune heterogeneity within non-small cell lung tumors. About the research overall: There were a handful of squamous cell carcinomas, roughly 10 non-squamous carcinomas and 1 tumor not otherwise specified. Whole-study results and caveats: Identical dominant CDR3 beta clonotypes recurred across tumor sites within a patient, alongside site-unique high-frequency clones.

Multiplex PCR employing 32 V and 13 J primers generated amplicons of the TCR beta CDR3. A single record per CDR3 protein comes from TCRdb applying MiXCR to the multiplex PCR reads. The sample shows roughly 3,200 distinct CDR3 sequences, roughly 15% of them seen only once. Per sample, 600 ng of bulk tumor genomic DNA was the template used. Multiple widely separated biopsies were taken from each primary tumor at surgery. Newly diagnosed with untreated non-small cell lung cancer, the patients underwent curative surgery. This clonotype counts as medium-sized. The antigen is not known. Sequences were obtained from lung tumor tissue. This receptor was identified in a man aged 45-60 years with non-small cell lung cancer.

The CDR3 loop reads CASSPGFGSQGTNSPLHF. The CDR3 DNA sequence: TGTGCCAGCTCACCCGGGTTTGGCTCGCAAGGCACCAATTCACCCCTCCACTTT. The chain links TRBV18 to TRBJ1-6; D unresolved. Germline loops: CDR1 KGHSH, CDR2 LQKENI. Trimming stripped 3 bases from V and 7 bases from J, with 22 bases between. The CDR3 totals 18 residues.